This entry lists 21 T cell receptor beta chains sequenced from one sample in a study of cytomegalovirus exposure and HLA in healthy donors. The table came from immunoSEQ multiplex PCR; TCRdb's copy has only in-frame clones and leaves some out. This sample has about 68,000 clones, with around 90% found just once. Input material: PBMCs. Source of these receptors: a man aged 18-30 years in good health and CMV-seronegative.

The chain couples TRBV7-8 to TRBJ1-2; no clear D. Germline V gene data show CDR1 as SGHVS and CDR2 as FQNEAQ. This CDR3 is 12 amino acids long. V shed 4 bases and J shed 7 bases, with 10 bases lying between them. As DNA, the CDR3 is TGTGCCAGCAGCTCACACTCGGGTGGCTACACCTTC. Its translation is CASSSHSGGYTF.

The V call is TRBV6-5, the J call TRBJ2-7; 13 bases align to TRBD2. Germline V gene lookup returns CDR1 MNHEY and CDR2 SVGAGI. Trimming cost V 6 bases and J 6 bases; bases outside gene matches: 2. The CDR3 sequence is 13 residues long. The CDR3: CASRTSGRSEQYF. The CDR3 coding sequence is TGTGCCAGCAGGACTAGCGGGAGGAGCGAGCAGTACTTC.

The count of this clone is one. The V and J genes are TRBV9 and TRBJ1-2; maybe TRBD1 (5 bases). Trimming removed 3 bases from V and 4 bases from J, with 7 bases in between. Germline V lookup: CDR1 SGDLS, CDR2 YYNGEE. The CDR3 extends over 12 amino acids. The DNA of the CDR3 is TGTGCCAGCAGCGAGGACACCTATGGCTACACCTTC. Its protein product is CASSEDTYGYTF.

The J gene is TRBJ2-6, the V gene TRBV11-2, with TRBD1 as a possible D gene (6 bases). Deletions cut 5 bases from V and 4 bases from J, with 12 bases between. Germline lookup yields CDR1 SGHAT and CDR2 FQNNGV. This CDR3 has 15 residues. CDR3 DNA sequence: TGTGCCAGCAGCACGGGACACCTCGGGGCCAACGTCCTGACTTTC. Translation: CASSTGHLGANVLTF.

V is TRBV7-8 and J is TRBJ2-5; TRBD2 aligns across 10 bases. This CDR3 has 17 amino acids. CDR1 and CDR2 from the germline V gene are SGHVS and FQNEAQ. V was clipped by 1 base and J by 1 base; unmatched bases: 6. CDR3 loop: CASSLVLAGVSQETQYF. As DNA, the CDR3 is TGTGCCAGCAGCTTAGTGCTAGCGGGAGTGAGCCAAGAGACCCAGTACTTC.

The chain is built from TRBV19 and TRBJ1-2; a possible D gene is TRBD1 (5 bases). The CDR3 covers 13 residues. The germline gives CDR1 LNHDA, CDR2 SQIVND (reference sequence). Trimming cost V 6 bases and J 4 bases, with 12 bases left between them. CDR3 nucleotide sequence: TGTGCCAGTAGGATGACGGGGGGCTATGGCTACACCTTC. It yields the protein CASRMTGGYGYTF.

The CDR3 loop is CASSLAAGMNNEQFF. The CDR3 bases are TGTGCCAGCAGCTTAGCGGCAGGGATGAACAATGAGCAGTTCTTC. The chain recombines TRBV13 with TRBJ2-1; TRBD1 is a possible D gene (5 bases). The V and J ends lost 1 base and 5 bases respectively, with 12 bases between them. The germline V gene encodes CDR1 PRHDT and CDR2 FYEKMQ (reference sequence). This CDR3 region has 15 residues. Combining the CDR3 with reference TRBV13 and TRBJ2-1 gives the whole variable domain AAGVIQSPRHLIKEKRETATLKCYPIPRHDTVYWYQQGPGQDPQFLISFYEKMQSDKGSIPDRFSAQQFSDYHSELNMSSLELGDSALYFCASSLAAGMNNEQFFGPGTRLTVL.

In this sample, this clone turned up a few times. The chain links TRBV27 to TRBJ2-3; TRBD2 aligns across 10 bases. The CDR3 has 16 residues. V was pared by 4 bases and J by 5 bases, with 9 bases of the junction left unmatched. The germline V gene has CDR1 MNHEY and CDR2 SMNVEV (reference sequence). CDR3: CASSSRSGRVGDTQYF. The CDR3 DNA reads as TGTGCCAGCAGTTCGAGGAGCGGGAGGGTTGGAGATACGCAGTATTTT.

V and J are TRBV7-9 and TRBJ2-1; D uncertain. The CDR3 is 10 amino acids. In germline, CDR1 is SEHNR, CDR2 FQNEAQ (reference sequence). Trimming pared 5 bases from V and 13 bases from J, leaving 9 bases between. This chain's CDR3 is CASSLTQQFF. CDR3 bases: TGTGCCAGCAGCCTAACCCAACAGTTCTTC. The full variable domain, its missing parts supplied by reference TRBV7-9 and TRBJ2-1, is DTGVSQNPRHKITKRGQNVTFRCDPISEHNRLYWYRQTLGQGPEFLTYFQNEAQLEKSRLLSDRFSAERPKGSFSTLEIQRTEQGDSAMYLCASSLTQQFFGPGTRLTVL.

V and J are TRBV7-3 and TRBJ1-2; TRBD1 is a possible D gene (6 bases). The V gene lost 5 bases and the J gene lost 4 bases, with 11 bases spanning the gap. The germline V gene encodes CDR1 SGHTA and CDR2 FQGTGA. CDR3 size: 13 residues. Written as DNA, the CDR3 is TGTGCCAGCAGCCAGGACAGAACCTATGGCTACACCTTC. It yields the protein CASSQDRTYGYTF.

This chain links TRBV5-4 with TRBJ2-7, with 7 nucleotides matching TRBD1. The CDR3 covers 14 residues. V dropped 5 bases and J dropped 1; count of bases not matched to a gene: 6. The germline gives CDR1 SGHNT, CDR2 YYREEE (reference sequence). CDR3 coding DNA: TGTGCCAGCAGACCAACGACAGGGTCCTACGAGCAGTACTTC. Residues: CASRPTTGSYEQYF.

J is TRBJ2-3 and V is TRBV11-2; 7 nucleotides line up with TRBD2. Germline V lookup: CDR1 SGHAT, CDR2 FQNNGV. V shed 0 bases and J 3 bases; nucleotides not matched to a gene: 15. The CDR3 contains 19 residues. CDR3 loop: CASSLDPTRDYRGTDTQYF. The CDR3 DNA reads as TGTGCCAGCAGCTTAGACCCGACAAGGGACTACCGAGGGACAGATACGCAGTATTTT.

V usage is TRBV27 and J usage is TRBJ2-7; D is possibly TRBD1 (5 bases). Germline V lookup: CDR1 MNHEY, CDR2 SMNVEV (reference sequence). The CDR3 totals 17 residues. The ends were cut back, 4 bases at V and 5 bases at J, with 24 bases in the middle. The CDR3 loop reads CASSYKFNPLQGHEQYF. The CDR3 DNA is TGTGCCAGCAGTTACAAATTTAACCCCCTCCAGGGCCACGAGCAGTACTTC.

This sequence joins TRBV27 and TRBJ2-1; 9 positions match TRBD1. J was trimmed by 8 bases and V by 8 bases; bases with no gene match: 13. CDR3 length: 15 amino acids. In germline, CDR1 is MNHEY, CDR2 SMNVEV (reference sequence). Here the CDR3 DNA reads TGTGCCAGCTCCGAACCGGGACAGGGTTTTGATGAGCAGTTCTTC. Protein: CASSEPGQGFDEQFF.

This chain links TRBV7-9 with TRBJ1-4, with 7 nucleotides matching TRBD1. After removal of 1 base from V and 7 bases from J, the junction contained 9 bases not matched to a gene. Germline V gene sequence: CDR1 SEHNR, CDR2 FQNEAQ (reference sequence). The CDR3 is made up of 16 amino acids. The CDR3 DNA reads as TGTGCCAGCAGCTTAGGAGGGGGCCTTCTTATTGAAAAACTGTTTTTT. This codes for CASSLGGGLLIEKLFF.

This chain uses TRBV7-9 with TRBJ1-1, with a possible D match to TRBD1 (6 bases). The CDR3 runs to 13 residues. Trimming removed 2 bases at V and 5 bases at J, with 9 bases between. The V gene's germline CDR1 is SEHNR and CDR2 FQNEAQ (reference sequence). The CDR3 nucleotides read TGTGCCAGCAGCTTACAGACAGGAACTGAAGCTTTCTTT. This encodes CASSLQTGTEAFF.

This clone was detected only once. The chain couples TRBV28 to TRBJ2-4, with a tentative D call TRBD2 (5 bases). The CDR3 loop spans 16 amino acids. Trimming shortened V by 6 bases and J by 6 bases, and 21 bases separated the two germline ends. The germline V gene encodes CDR1 MDHEN and CDR2 SYDVKM. The CDR3 DNA is TGTGCCAGCAGGCTAAGGGAGAACAATCCCCTAAACATTCAGTACTTC. Amino acid sequence: CASRLRENNPLNIQYF.

The chain links TRBV19 to TRBJ2-1; D call uncertain. The CDR3 is 13 residues long. Deletions cut 3 bases from V and 4 bases from J, with 7 bases between. Germline values: CDR1 LNHDA, CDR2 SQIVND (reference sequence). The CDR3 loop reads CASSISVYNEQFF. CDR3 nucleotides: TGTGCCAGTAGTATTTCGGTTTACAATGAGCAGTTCTTC.

V and J are TRBV5-4 and TRBJ2-4, with 8 bases that match TRBD1. V shed 4 bases, J shed 3 bases, and the junction held 6 bases outside the gene matches. From germline, CDR1 is SGHNT and CDR2 YYREEE (reference sequence). The CDR3 has 15 residues. The CDR3 DNA reads as TGTGCCAGCAGCGCAACGGACAGGGACAAAAACATTCAGTACTTC. Its translation is CASSATDRDKNIQYF. Filled out from reference TRBV5-4 and TRBJ2-4, the complete variable domain reads ETGVTQSPTHLIKTRGQQVTLRCSSQSGHNTVSWYQQALGQGPQFIFQYYREEENGRGNFPPRFSGLQFPNYSSELNVNALELDDSALYLCASSATDRDKNIQYFGAGTRLSVL.

This chain joins TRBV9 and TRBJ1-5; D unclear. This CDR3 contains 13 residues. The germline V and J ends were trimmed by 3 bases and 2 bases, with 6 bases remaining between them. In germline, CDR1 is SGDLS, CDR2 YYNGEE. The CDR3 DNA sequence: TGTGCCAGCAGCGACCGGGGCAATCAGCCCCAGCATTTT. It specifies CASSDRGNQPQHF.

The chain carries TRBV28 and TRBJ1-5; D is possibly TRBD1 (6 bases). CDR1 and CDR2 from the germline V gene are MDHEN and SYDVKM. This CDR3 has 17 amino acids. V was trimmed by 6 bases and J by 3 bases, leaving 21 bases between them. Here the CDR3 reads CASRLGAWDTNNQPQHF. In DNA, the CDR3 is TGTGCCAGCAGACTGGGAGCCTGGGACACAAACAATCAGCCCCAGCATTTT.